This T cell receptor beta chain came from a study of T-cell reconstitution after alpha-beta-depleted transplantation in children. Findings and limits, study-wide: It was surviving recipient T cells and thymic progenitors that gave some patients high TCRbeta diversity at day 60. Several hundred expanded graft clones reportedly were the source of alpha-beta T cells about two months after transplant. One year post-transplant, T-cell counts and diversity were largely derived from T cells produced anew.

This clonotype was counted at least ten times. What it binds is not known. This CDR3 spans 16 amino acids. CDR1 and CDR2 (germline): SGHRS, YFSETQ. Losses at the gene ends were 4 bases for V and 1 base for J; bases not matched to a gene: 4. Unique molecular identifiers were incorporated when the TCRbeta library was constructed. A single record per CDR3 protein comes from TCRdb applying MiXCR to the PCR reads. The sample lists roughly 100,000 distinct CDR3 sequences, about 6% occurring once. The chain is built from TRBV5-1 and TRBJ2-1; 11 bases match TRBD2. The material was PBMCs, mostly from graft donor cells, obtained 60 days after TCRalphabeta/CD19-depleted stem cell transplant. This clonotype originated in a female patient between 2 and 15 years old who had a stem cell transplant for Fanconi anemia, so the T cells may come from the graft donor. In nucleotides, the CDR3 is TGCGCCAGCAGCATTAGCGGGGGGGCATCCTACAATGAGCAGTTCTTC. Translation: CASSISGGASYNEQFF.